This T cell receptor (beta chain) emerged from a study of identical twins. V gave up 1 base and J gave up 5 bases, with 20 bases separating them. CDR1 and CDR2 from the germline V gene are SQVTM and ANQGSEA. CDR3 length equals 17 residues. Each CDR3 protein is one row after TCRdb ran MiXCR on the 5' RACE reads. The sample yields 410,000 or so distinct CDR3 sequences, approximately 17% seen once. This clonotype was found many times. The chain is built from TRBV29-1 and TRBJ2-2, with a tentative D call TRBD1 (6 bases). Sequenced sample: naive T cells sorted from blood. The receptor was isolated from a man aged 45 to 65 in good health. DNA of the CDR3: TGCAGCGTTGAAGGAGATTGGGTCCAGGGGCGAACCGGGGAGCTGTTTTTT. Translation: CSVEGDWVQGRTGELFF.